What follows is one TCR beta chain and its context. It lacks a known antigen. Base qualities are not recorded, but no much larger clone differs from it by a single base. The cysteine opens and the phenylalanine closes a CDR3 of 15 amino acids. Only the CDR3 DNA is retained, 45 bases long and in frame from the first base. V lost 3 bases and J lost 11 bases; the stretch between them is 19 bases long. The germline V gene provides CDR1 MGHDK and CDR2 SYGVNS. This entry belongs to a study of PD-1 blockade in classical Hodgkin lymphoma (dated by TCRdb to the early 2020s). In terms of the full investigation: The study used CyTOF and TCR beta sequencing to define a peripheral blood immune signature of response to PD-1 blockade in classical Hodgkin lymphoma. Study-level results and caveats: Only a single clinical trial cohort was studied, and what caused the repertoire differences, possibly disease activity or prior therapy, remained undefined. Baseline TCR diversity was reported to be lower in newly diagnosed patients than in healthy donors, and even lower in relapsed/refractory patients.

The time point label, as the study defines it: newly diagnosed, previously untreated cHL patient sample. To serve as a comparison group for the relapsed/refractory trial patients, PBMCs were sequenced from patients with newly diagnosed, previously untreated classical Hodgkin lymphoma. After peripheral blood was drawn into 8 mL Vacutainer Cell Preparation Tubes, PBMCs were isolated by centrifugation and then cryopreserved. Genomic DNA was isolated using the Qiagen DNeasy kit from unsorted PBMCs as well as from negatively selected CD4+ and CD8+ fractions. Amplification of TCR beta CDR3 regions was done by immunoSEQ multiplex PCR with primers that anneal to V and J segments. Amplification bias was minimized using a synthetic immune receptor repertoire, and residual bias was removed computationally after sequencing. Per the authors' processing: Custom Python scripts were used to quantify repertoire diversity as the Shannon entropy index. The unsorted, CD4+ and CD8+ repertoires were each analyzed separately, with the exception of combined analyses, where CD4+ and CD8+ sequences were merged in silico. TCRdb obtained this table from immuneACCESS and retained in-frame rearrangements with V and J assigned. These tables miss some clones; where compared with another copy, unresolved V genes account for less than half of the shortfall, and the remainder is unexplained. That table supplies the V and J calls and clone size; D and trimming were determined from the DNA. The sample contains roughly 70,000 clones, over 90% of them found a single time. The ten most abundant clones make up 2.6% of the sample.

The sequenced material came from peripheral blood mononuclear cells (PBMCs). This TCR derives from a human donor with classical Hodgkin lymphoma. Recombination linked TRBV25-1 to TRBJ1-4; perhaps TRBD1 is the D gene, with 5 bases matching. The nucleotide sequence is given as TGTGCCAGCAGTGAGTCCGGGACGACAATGAGGAAACTGTTTTTT. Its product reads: CASSESGTTMRKLFF.